The present entry profiles one T cell receptor beta chain with its context. Its specificity is not known. The data are from a study of cytomegalovirus exposure and HLA in healthy donors. Study outcomes and limitations: The study designated 150 to 200 TCR beta chains cytomegalovirus-associated.

TCRdb's copy holds only in-frame clones and misses some; the assay was immunoSEQ multiplex PCR. The sample has tens of thousands of clones, roughly 95% seen once. Germline V gene sequence: CDR1 MGHRA, CDR2 YSYEKL. This CDR3 spans 16 amino acids. V was pared by 2 bases and J by 2 bases, with 6 bases of the junction left unmatched. The V call is TRBV4-1, the J call TRBJ2-3, with 8 positions matching TRBD2. Sample: PBMCs. The clonotype comes from a woman aged 18 to 35 in good health and CMV-seropositive. The CDR3 spells CASSQPLSGVTDTQYF. The CDR3 nucleotides are TGCGCCAGCAGCCAACCCCTTAGCGGGGTCACAGATACGCAGTATTTT.